What follows are 18 T cell receptor beta chains derived from one specimen sequenced in a study of regulatory T cells in long-lasting Graves disease. With iRepertoire HTBI primers and Arm-PCR of CDR3 regions, TCR beta libraries were built. TCRdb independently ran MiXCR on the multiplex PCR reads; one entry per CDR3 protein. The sample consists of 520,000 or so distinct CDR3 sequences, approximately 12% of them appearing once. Specified time point: newly diagnosed GD, antithyroid drugs for less than 3 months. PBMC-derived RNA was used for the TCR library. The same sample was also used in a study of T cells in Graves' hyperthyroidism and ophthalmopathy.

Sequenced material: peripheral blood mononuclear cells (PBMCs), taken at new diagnosis, from a patient treated with antithyroid drugs. These receptors were obtained from a woman aged 25 to 45 with Graves disease.

In this sample, this clonotype turned up many times. As DNA, the CDR3 is TGTGCCAGCAGCCAAACCGGACTACCCCAAGAGACCCAGTACTTC. This encodes CASSQTGLPQETQYF. The chain is built from TRBV12-3 or TRBV12-4 and TRBJ2-5; possible D gene TRBD2, 6 bases. The length of the CDR3 is 15 residues. Trimming took off 6 bases at V and 1 base at J, with 15 bases between the two ends.

In its sample, this clonotype was seen many times. The V and J genes are TRBV7-2 and TRBJ2-3, with D unresolved. Trimming took off 0 bases at V and 0 bases at J, with 7 bases between the two ends. CDR1 SGHTA and CDR2 FQGNSA come from the germline V gene. The CDR3 runs 15 residues. CDR3 sequence: CASSLAHPSTDTQYF. CDR3 bases: TGTGCCAGCAGCTTAGCGCACCCTAGCACAGATACGCAGTATTTT.

There are many counts of this clonotype. The rearrangement joins TRBV28 to TRBJ2-1; 7 nucleotides align to TRBD2. The V gene end was trimmed by 7 bases and the J gene end by 4 bases; junction bases not matched to a gene: 13. In germline, CDR1 is MDHEN, CDR2 SYDVKM. The CDR3 has 16 residues. The CDR3 loop is CASNPWGGLSYNEQFF. CDR3 coding DNA: TGTGCCAGCAACCCTTGGGGGGGGTTATCGTACAATGAGCAGTTCTTC.

This clonotype has only a few counts. The CDR3 nucleotides read TGCAGCGCCCGGGTCACACTTCATAGCAATCAGCCCCAGCATTTT. This codes for CSARVTLHSNQPQHF. The chain carries TRBV29-1 and TRBJ1-5; D remains ambiguous. Trimming took 7 bases from V and 0 from J, leaving 16 bases between them. Germline V gene data show CDR1 as SQVTM and CDR2 as ANQGSEA. This CDR3 is 15 amino acids long.

The V gene is TRBV6-5, the J gene TRBJ1-5; D is ambiguous. Per the germline V gene, CDR1 is MNHEY and CDR2 is SVGAGI. Trimming stripped 0 bases from V and 5 bases from J, with 8 bases between. The CDR3 sequence is 14 residues long. The DNA of the CDR3 is TGTGCCAGCAGTTACTCGGGCTCGCATCAGCCCCAGCATTTT. Its protein is CASSYSGSHQPQHF.

This clonotype was seen repeatedly, ten times or more. This chain connects TRBV2 to TRBJ2-7, with a possible D match to TRBD2 (5 bases). This CDR3 contains 15 residues. V lost 3 bases and J lost 5, with 17 bases in between. CDR1 is SNHLY and CDR2 is FYNNEI in the germline V gene. In DNA, the CDR3 is TGTGCCAGCAGTGAGTCGGGGATCTTCGTCCACGAGCAGTACTTC. The encoded protein is CASSESGIFVHEQYF.

For the CDR3, the DNA is TGCAGTGCTACGCCCCACCAGGGGGGCCGATACGAGCAGTACTTC. Translating it yields CSATPHQGGRYEQYF. The V and J genes are TRBV20-1 and TRBJ2-7; D perhaps matches TRBD1 (7 bases). V dropped 4 bases and J dropped 4 bases, with 20 bases sitting between them. CDR3 length: 15 residues. The germline V gene has CDR1 DFQATT and CDR2 SNEGSKA (reference sequence).

In regard to this clonotype: No conserved phenylalanine or tryptophan is present at the end of the CDR3, so a read error is the likely explanation. This chain uses TRBV7-3 with TRBJ2-3; 7 nucleotides align to TRBD2. The trim removed 4 bases at V and 0 bases at J, leaving 7 bases unmatched. Germline V gives CDR1 SGHTA, CDR2 FQGTGA. The CDR3 totals 16 residues. This CDR3 reads CASSSGLAASTDTQYL. Written as DNA, the CDR3 is TGTGCCAGCAGCTCCGGGCTAGCGGCTAGCACAGATACGCAGTATCTT.

In its sample, this clonotype was seen a few times. The chain recombines TRBV6-5 with TRBJ1-1; D is unresolved. Trimming took off 2 bases at V and 8 bases at J, with 12 bases between the two ends. Germline CDR1 is MNHEY and CDR2 is SVGAGI. The CDR3 loop spans 13 amino acids. The CDR3 coding sequence is TGTGCCAGCAGTTACGAAGGCTCTTTCGAAGCTTTCTTT. Its translation: CASSYEGSFEAFF.

This clonotype has at least ten counts. V is TRBV25-1 and J is TRBJ2-5; maybe TRBD2 (6 bases). Trimming took off 4 bases at V and 1 base at J, with 10 bases between the two ends. Per germline, CDR1 MGHDK and CDR2 SYGVNS. This CDR3 has 14 residues. The CDR3: CASSARDSQETQYF. The CDR3 region has the DNA TGTGCCAGCAGTGCAAGGGACTCCCAAGAGACCCAGTACTTC.

This clonotype was recorded at least ten times. The V and J genes are TRBV7-2 and TRBJ2-3; TRBD2 matches at 10 bases. V trimming: 5 bases; J trimming: 4 bases; junction bases outside the gene matches: 12. This CDR3 has 17 residues. CDR1 SGHTA and CDR2 FQGNSA come from the germline V gene. Here the CDR3 DNA reads TGTGCCAGCAGCCGGAGAGCTAGCGGGAGAGTGGCAGATACGCAGTATTTT. Residues: CASSRRASGRVADTQYF.

This clonotype was seen only a few times. The chain employs TRBV20-1 and TRBJ2-1, with 15 bases that match TRBD2. The length of the CDR3 is 21 residues. CDR1 DFQATT and CDR2 SNEGSKA come from the germline V gene (reference sequence). The ends lost 4 bases at V and 0 bases at J; junction bases unmatched: 16. The CDR3 here is CSATAITGTSGRTSSYNEQFF. Here the CDR3 DNA reads TGCAGTGCTACCGCCATTACGGGGACTAGCGGGAGGACGAGCTCCTACAATGAGCAGTTCTTC.

At least ten counts were recorded for this clonotype. J is TRBJ1-1 and V is TRBV5-5; D may be TRBD1 (5 bases). The V gene's germline CDR1 is SGHKS and CDR2 YYEKEE (reference sequence). This CDR3 is built from 17 residues. V shed 4 bases and J shed 0 bases, with 19 bases lying between them. The CDR3 DNA is TGTGCCAGCAGCCGGGGACGTAGAGCGAGTATGAACACTGAAGCTTTCTTT. It specifies CASSRGRRASMNTEAFF.

This clonotype was counted at least ten times. The chain joins TRBV6-1 to TRBJ2-5; TRBD2 is a possible D gene (6 bases). The germline CDR1 and CDR2 sequences are MNHNS and SASEGT. V was shortened by 5 bases and J by 0 bases, with 10 bases between the two germline ends. The CDR3 has 14 residues. The chain's CDR3 is CASSPWDYQETQYF. In nucleotides, the CDR3 is TGTGCCAGCAGTCCTTGGGACTACCAAGAGACCCAGTACTTC.

This clonotype was found many times. The chain has TRBV5-4 and TRBJ2-5; D might be TRBD2 (5 bases). V was pared by 0 bases and J by 2 bases, with 17 bases between. This CDR3 is 17 amino acids long. Germline V gives CDR1 SGHNT, CDR2 YYREEE (reference sequence). CDR3 loop: CASSLGASSRIQETQYF. CDR3 nucleotide sequence: TGTGCCAGCAGCTTGGGTGCCTCTAGCAGAATTCAAGAGACCCAGTACTTC.

This clonotype has a handful of counts. The chain has TRBV18 and TRBJ1-2, with D tentatively TRBD1 (5 bases). The germline gives CDR1 KGHSH, CDR2 LQKENI. V lost 2 bases and J lost 1, with 8 bases in between. The CDR3 contains 14 residues. The CDR3, as DNA: TGTGCCAGCTCACCATTTAGGGGTAACTATGGCTACACCTTC. Amino acids: CASSPFRGNYGYTF.

This clonotype was found many times. The chain joins TRBV6-1 to TRBJ2-1, with D perhaps TRBD2 (6 bases). This CDR3 spans 15 amino acids. The germline V and J ends were trimmed by 5 bases and 0 bases, with 11 bases remaining between them. The germline V gene encodes CDR1 MNHNS and CDR2 SASEGT. The CDR3 region is CASSPLAVSYNEQFF. CDR3 in DNA: TGTGCCAGCAGTCCGTTAGCGGTCTCCTACAATGAGCAGTTCTTC.

The rearrangement links TRBV19 to TRBJ2-3; 9 nucleotides match TRBD2. This CDR3 is built from 16 residues. J was trimmed by 0 bases and V by 5 bases; bases with no gene match: 6. Germline CDR1 and CDR2: LNHDA and SQIVND (reference sequence). The CDR3 sequence is CASSLRLAVSTDTQYF. Written as DNA, the CDR3 is TGTGCCAGTAGTCTAAGACTAGCGGTGAGCACAGATACGCAGTATTTT. The entire variable domain, with the rest obtained from reference TRBV19 and TRBJ2-3, is as follows: DGGITQSPKYLFRKEGQNVTLSCEQNLNHDAMYWYRQDPGQGLRLIYYSQIVNDFQKGDIAEGYSVSREKKESFPLTVTSAQKNPTAFYLCASSLRLAVSTDTQYFGPGTRLTVL.